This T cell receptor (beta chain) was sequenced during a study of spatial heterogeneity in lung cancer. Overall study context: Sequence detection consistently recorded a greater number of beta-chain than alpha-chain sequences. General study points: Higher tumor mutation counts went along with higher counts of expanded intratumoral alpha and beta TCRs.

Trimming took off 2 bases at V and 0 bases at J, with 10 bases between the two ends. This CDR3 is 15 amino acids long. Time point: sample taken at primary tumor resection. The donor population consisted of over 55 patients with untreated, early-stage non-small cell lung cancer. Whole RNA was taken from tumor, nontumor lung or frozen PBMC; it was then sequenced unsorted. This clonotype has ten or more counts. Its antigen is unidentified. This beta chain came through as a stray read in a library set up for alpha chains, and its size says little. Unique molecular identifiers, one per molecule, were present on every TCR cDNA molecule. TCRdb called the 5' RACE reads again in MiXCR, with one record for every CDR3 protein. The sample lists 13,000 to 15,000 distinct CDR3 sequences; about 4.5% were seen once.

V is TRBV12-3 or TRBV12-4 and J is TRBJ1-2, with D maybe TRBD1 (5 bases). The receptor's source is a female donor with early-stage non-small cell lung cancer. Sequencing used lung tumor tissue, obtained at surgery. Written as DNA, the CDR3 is TGTGCCAGCAGTTTACGGCAGGGAACTAACTATGGCTACACCTTC. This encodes CASSLRQGTNYGYTF.